This TCR beta chain was recovered during a study of cytomegalovirus exposure and HLA in healthy donors. Data came from immunoSEQ multiplex PCR; TCRdb stores just in-frame clones and leaves some out. The data show about 240,000 clones, 75% to 90% seen once. The V and J ends lost 5 bases and 1 base, in that order; junction bases with no gene match: 3. The CDR3 length is 13 residues. CDR1 and CDR2 from the germline V gene are GTSNPN and SVGIG (reference sequence). J is TRBJ1-1 and V is TRBV30; 8 bases are a match to TRBD1. Sequencing was carried out using PBMCs. The source of this sequence is a woman between 25 and 40 years old in good health and CMV-seropositive. CDR3 nucleotides: TGTGCCTGGCACAGGGGGGGGAACACTGAAGCTTTCTTT. This codes for CAWHRGGNTEAFF.